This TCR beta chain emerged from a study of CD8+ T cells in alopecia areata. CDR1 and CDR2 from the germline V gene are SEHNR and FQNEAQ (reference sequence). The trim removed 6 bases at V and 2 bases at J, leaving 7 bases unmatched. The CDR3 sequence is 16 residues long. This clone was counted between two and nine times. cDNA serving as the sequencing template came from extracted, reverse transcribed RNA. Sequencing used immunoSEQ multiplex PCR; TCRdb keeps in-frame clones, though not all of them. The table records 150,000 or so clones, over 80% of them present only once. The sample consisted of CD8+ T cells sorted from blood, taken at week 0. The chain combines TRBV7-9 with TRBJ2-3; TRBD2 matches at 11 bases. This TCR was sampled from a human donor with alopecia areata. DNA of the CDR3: TGTGCCAGCAGACATACTAGCGGGAGTCTCACAGATACGCAGTATTTT. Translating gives CASRHTSGSLTDTQYF.